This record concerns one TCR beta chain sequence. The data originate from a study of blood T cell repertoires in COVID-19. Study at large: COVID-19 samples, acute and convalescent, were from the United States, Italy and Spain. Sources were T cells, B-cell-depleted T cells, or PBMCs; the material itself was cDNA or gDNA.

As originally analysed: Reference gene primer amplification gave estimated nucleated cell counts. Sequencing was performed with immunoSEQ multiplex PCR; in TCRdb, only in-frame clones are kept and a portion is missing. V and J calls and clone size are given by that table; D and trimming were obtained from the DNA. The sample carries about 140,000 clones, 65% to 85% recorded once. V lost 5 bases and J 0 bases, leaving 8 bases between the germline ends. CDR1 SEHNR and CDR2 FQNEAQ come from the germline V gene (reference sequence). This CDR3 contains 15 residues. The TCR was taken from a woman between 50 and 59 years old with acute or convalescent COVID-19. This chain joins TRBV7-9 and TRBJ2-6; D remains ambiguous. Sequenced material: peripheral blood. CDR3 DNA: TGTGCCAGCAGCGGTACTAACTCTGGGGCCAACGTCCTGACTTTC. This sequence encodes CASSGTNSGANVLTF.